The following is a T cell receptor (beta chain) sequence with its context. Which antigen it targets is not known. No qualities accompany the bases; no much larger clone lies one base away. RNA was extracted with the RNeasy kit and roughly 0.45 to 1 ug was reverse transcribed using random hexamers. The immunoSEQ multiplex PCR assay, covering 54 Vbeta and 13 Jbeta segments, was used to amplify TCR beta CDR3 regions. Bias from PCR amplification was corrected by using a synthetic template baseline for primer optimization and for computational correction. For the original study's pipeline: Only productive sequences were kept, with reads annotated to V, D and J genes according to IMGT and analyzed in immunoSEQ Analyzer. Clonality was computed as one minus Shannon entropy normalized by log2 of the number of productive unique sequences. For each patient and control, public and private clones were evaluated among the 100 most prevalent clones. Clones were defined as Susac-specific when absent from the healthy and MS cohorts, from about 970 published viral clones and from other ImmuneACCESS disease sequences. TCRdb reran the public reads through fastp at Q25 and MiXCR, keeping productive beta chains. Merged by CDR3 protein, the rows form single entries marked with the most common genes and DNA. The V and J calls shown here were made by TCRdb, not taken from the authors' results. The sample records roughly 150,000 distinct CDR3 sequences, around 96% of which are singletons. Of the sample, 0.16% falls within the top ten clones.

Peripheral blood CD8+ and CD4+ T cells from healthy donors, Susac syndrome patients and multiple sclerosis patients were profiled using high-throughput TCR beta sequencing. The Susac syndrome patients fulfilled recently defined diagnostic criteria for definite or probable disease. Bulk CD8+ and CD4+ T cells were purified by magnetic negative isolation, while CD8+ TEMRA cells were enriched using FACS. Blood was drawn into EDTA tubes, processed within 24 hours, and PBMCs were isolated by density gradient centrifugation. PBMCs intended for TCR sequencing were frozen in liquid nitrogen and were later thawed in a 37 degrees C water bath. The sorted or isolated CD4+, CD8+ and CD8+ TEMRA cells had a purity of 90% or higher. The data originate from a study of CD8 T cells in Susac syndrome (dated by TCRdb to about 2019). For context, the study as a whole: Of the Susac syndrome patients who were sequenced, eight were in clinical remission while about six had clinically active disease. At blood withdrawal, Susac syndrome patients were therapy-naive, treated with corticosteroids (with IVIg additionally given to some), or treated with IVIg alone. The study used repertoire sequencing to test whether antigen drove CD8+ T cell activation and differentiation in Susac syndrome.

General findings and caveats noted by the study authors: The TCR sequencing and HLA analysis was acknowledged to have included a relatively small number of individuals. In patients with Susac syndrome, the CD4+ T cell repertoire showed no detectable clonal expansion.

This TCR came from a human donor with Susac syndrome. Sequencing was performed on CD4+ T cells from PBMCs.

CDR3 region: CASSFGTGDQETQYF. The nucleotides read TGCGCCAGCAGCTTTGGGACAGGGGACCAAGAGACCCAGTACTTC. The sequence is built from TRBV4-3 and TRBJ2-5, and 10 bases in between align with TRBD1. CDR1 is given as LGHNA and CDR2 as YSLEER, both from the germline V gene. Compared with germline, V lacks 5 bases and J lacks 0 bases; bases without a gene match: 3. The CDR3 numbers 15 residues from cysteine through phenylalanine. Only CDR3 DNA remains: 45 bases, in frame from the first base.